The 20 T cell receptor beta chains listed next were all sequenced from one sample in a study of early T cells in non-severe SARS-CoV-2 infection. Using its own MiXCR run on the 5' RACE reads, TCRdb lists one record per CDR3 protein. The top ten clones hold around 4.1% of a sample with under 140,000 distinct CDR3 sequences, over 9.5% of them seen once. Material: whole blood, obtained at baseline. The receptors come from an adult who was a healthcare worker with PCR-confirmed SARS-CoV-2 infection or an uninfected control (not recorded which).

V is TRBV7-6 and J is TRBJ2-5; 7 positions agree with TRBD1. Losses at the gene ends were 3 bases for V and 2 bases for J; bases not matched to a gene: 3. The CDR3 covers 14 residues. Germline CDR1 is SGHVS and CDR2 is FNYEAQ. CDR3 loop: CASSFSTGQETQYF. Written as DNA, the CDR3 is TGTGCCAGCAGCTTTTCGACAGGGCAAGAGACCCAGTACTTC.

The table lists this clonotype with many counts. The chain uses TRBV19 and TRBJ1-4; weak D call: TRBD1 (5 bases). Germline V gene lookup returns CDR1 LNHDA and CDR2 SQIVND (reference sequence). V lost 3 bases and J 6 bases, leaving 11 bases between the germline ends. CDR3 length: 14 residues. CDR3 coding DNA: TGTGCCAGTAGTATTCCGGGGCCCCATGAAAAACTGTTTTTT. This translates into CASSIPGPHEKLFF.

The chain joins TRBV6-6 to TRBJ2-5; tentatively, D is TRBD2 (6 bases). This CDR3 region has 13 residues. With 5 bases removed from V and 4 bases from J, the gap between germline ends came to 11 bases. Looked up from germline, CDR1 is MNHNY and CDR2 is SVGAGI (reference sequence). The CDR3 loop reads CASSNHGGETQYF. The DNA for the CDR3 is TGTGCCAGCAGTAACCACGGGGGAGAGACCCAGTACTTC.

There are a few counts of this clonotype. This chain connects TRBV7-2 to TRBJ1-2; D gene ambiguous. This CDR3 comprises 14 residues. CDR1 is SGHTA and CDR2 is FQGNSA in the germline V gene. Trimming took 1 base from V and 0 from J, leaving 6 bases between them. CDR3 in amino acids: CASSLGGANYGYTF. The CDR3 bases are TGTGCCAGCAGCTTAGGCGGGGCTAACTATGGCTACACCTTC.

This clonotype came up many times. In DNA, the CDR3 is TGCAGTGCTAGTGATTTCCCTCGGGGCTACACCTTC. Translated, it gives CSASDFPRGYTF. The rearrangement links TRBV20-1 to TRBJ1-2; no reliable D call. The germline CDR1 and CDR2 sequences are DFQATT and SNEGSKA (reference sequence). Trimming shortened V by 3 bases and J by 8 bases, and 13 bases separated the two germline ends. The CDR3 length is 12 residues.

This clonotype was counted a few times. The genes are TRBV5-1 and TRBJ2-7; the D is unclear. Trimming shortened V by 1 base and J by 2 bases, and 10 bases separated the two germline ends. The germline V gene encodes CDR1 SGHRS and CDR2 YFSETQ. The length of the CDR3 is 14 residues. CDR3 loop: CASSLTSTPYEQYF. The CDR3 bases are TGCGCCAGCAGCTTGACATCGACTCCCTACGAGCAGTACTTC.

This clonotype was counted between two and nine times. V usage is TRBV7-9 and J usage is TRBJ2-7, with 7 bases lining up with TRBD1. Germline CDR1 SEHNR, CDR2 FQNEAQ (reference sequence). V was clipped by 3 bases and J by 8 bases; unmatched bases: 10. The CDR3 contains 14 residues. CDR3 protein: CASSFEGAAAQQYF. CDR3 DNA sequence: TGTGCCAGCAGCTTTGAGGGGGCTGCCGCCCAGCAGTACTTC.

V gene TRBV9 combines with J gene TRBJ1-1; the D gene is possibly TRBD1 (5 bases). Germline CDR1 SGDLS, CDR2 YYNGEE. This CDR3 comprises 12 residues. Deletions cut 10 bases from V and 3 bases from J, with 13 bases between. DNA of the CDR3: TGTGCCTCCGGATGGGGGGACACTGAAGCTTTCTTT. Amino acid sequence: CASGWGDTEAFF.

This clonotype showed up just a few times. The DNA of the CDR3 is TGCGCCAGCAGTCCTTATCGGGATACGCAGTATTTT. It specifies CASSPYRDTQYF. The rearrangement joins TRBV5-1 to TRBJ2-3, with D unclear. V lost 5 bases, J lost 6 bases, and 10 bases lay in between. The CDR3 has 12 amino acids. From germline, CDR1 is SGHRS and CDR2 YFSETQ.

The genes are TRBV6-5 and TRBJ2-3; TRBD2 matches at 11 bases. From germline, CDR1 is MNHEY and CDR2 SVGAGI. Trimming took 2 bases from V and 4 from J; bases not matched to a gene: 5. The CDR3 loop spans 16 amino acids. CDR3 loop: CASSYGGLADSDTQYF. The CDR3 region has the DNA TGTGCCAGCAGTTACGGGGGACTAGCGGACTCAGATACGCAGTATTTT.

The gene calls are TRBV30 and TRBJ1-2; 9 nucleotides match TRBD1. The V gene end was trimmed by 3 bases and the J gene end by 0 bases; junction bases not matched to a gene: 5. In germline, CDR1 is GTSNPN, CDR2 SVGIG (reference sequence). This CDR3 is built from 15 residues. CDR3 sequence reads: CAWRQGTGPNYGYTF. DNA for the CDR3: TGTGCCTGGAGGCAGGGGACAGGGCCTAACTATGGCTACACCTTC.

This clonotype was detected a few times. The chain links TRBV6-1 to TRBJ1-6; no reliable D call. V dropped 8 bases and J dropped 15 bases, with 11 bases sitting between them. CDR1 is MNHNS, CDR2 SASEGT, per germline. The CDR3 length is 10 residues. Here the CDR3 reads CASFEAFLHF. The CDR3, as DNA: TGTGCCAGCTTTGAGGCCTTCCTCCACTTT.

This rearrangement joins TRBV18 to TRBJ2-5; a possible D gene is TRBD1 (6 bases). The V end lost 3 bases, the J end lost 7 bases, and 15 bases lay between the germline ends. The germline CDR1 and CDR2 sequences are KGHSH and LQKENI. This CDR3 spans 14 amino acids. CDR3 sequence: CASSPGTRVSTQYF. CDR3 coding DNA: TGTGCCAGCTCACCGGGGACACGGGTGTCGACCCAGTACTTC.

The chain couples TRBV19 to TRBJ1-2, with 7 positions matching TRBD1. V was clipped by 5 bases and J by 4 bases; unmatched bases: 7. Germline V gives CDR1 LNHDA, CDR2 SQIVND (reference sequence). This CDR3 is 14 amino acids long. CDR3 sequence reads: CASSARQGGYGYTF. The DNA of the CDR3 is TGTGCCAGTAGTGCCCGACAGGGAGGCTATGGCTACACCTTC.

This clonotype was counted ten times or more. The chain links TRBV5-4 to TRBJ2-1, with 9 bases matching TRBD1. V gave up 3 bases and J gave up 5 bases; unmatched junction bases: 6. This CDR3 is built from 15 residues. Germline V gene data show CDR1 as SGHNT and CDR2 as YYREEE (reference sequence). Here the CDR3 reads CASSSSDRGHNEQFF. The CDR3 DNA follows: TGTGCCAGCAGCTCCTCGGACAGGGGCCACAATGAGCAGTTCTTC.

There are a few counts of this clonotype. The rearrangement links TRBV11-2 to TRBJ1-1; D not certain. Trimming pared 2 bases from V and 2 bases from J, leaving 12 bases between. The germline V gene encodes CDR1 SGHAT and CDR2 FQNNGV. CDR3 length: 15 residues. CDR3 region: CASSLSPEINTEAFF. The CDR3 DNA is TGTGCCAGCAGCTTATCGCCCGAAATAAACACTGAAGCTTTCTTT.

The chain couples TRBV7-9 to TRBJ2-2; tentatively, D is TRBD2 (7 bases). Deletions cut 3 bases from V and 4 bases from J, with 15 bases between. This CDR3 has 16 amino acids. Looked up from germline, CDR1 is SEHNR and CDR2 is FQNEAQ (reference sequence). The DNA of the CDR3 is TGTGCCAGCAGCTTCGGGGGGCCAGTTGGCACCGGGGAGCTGTTTTTT. Translating it yields CASSFGGPVGTGELFF.

CDR3 amino acids: CSARGVGELFF. The DNA of the CDR3 is TGCAGTGCTAGAGGTGTAGGGGAGCTGTTTTTT. The chain employs TRBV20-1 and TRBJ2-2; D is undetermined. Per germline, CDR1 DFQATT and CDR2 SNEGSKA (reference sequence). The CDR3 extends over 11 amino acids. Trimming stripped 1 base from V and 8 bases from J, with 5 bases between.

This clonotype appeared a few times. V is TRBV29-1 and J is TRBJ1-2; D is uncertain. CDR3 length equals 12 residues. V was trimmed by 4 bases and J by 3 bases, leaving 9 bases between them. Germline assignment: CDR1 SQVTM and CDR2 ANQGSEA. The CDR3 DNA reads as TGCAGCGTTGTGAACGGAGACTATGGCTACACCTTC. This translates into CSVVNGDYGYTF.

Ten or more counts support this clonotype. The rearrangement links TRBV3-1 to TRBJ2-3; 10 bases line up with TRBD2. The germline V gene encodes CDR1 LGHDT and CDR2 YNNKEL (reference sequence). Losses at the gene ends were 0 bases for V and 2 bases for J; bases not matched to a gene: 11. The CDR3 is made up of 19 amino acids. The CDR3 is CASSQDGGLAGGYTDTQYF. In nucleotides, the CDR3 is TGTGCCAGCAGCCAAGATGGAGGGTTAGCGGGAGGCTACACAGATACGCAGTATTTT.